One sample yielded the 20 T cell receptor beta chains listed below, sequenced in a study of CD8 T cells in Susac syndrome. RNA in amounts of about 0.5 to 1 ug was reverse transcribed with random hexamers. TCRdb itself ran the immunoSEQ multiplex PCR reads through MiXCR, one entry per CDR3 protein. The table records a few hundred thousand distinct CDR3 sequences, roughly 94% of them present only once. The sample comprised CD4+ T cells from PBMCs. Source of these receptors: a human donor with multiple sclerosis.

V and J are TRBV5-4 and TRBJ2-3, with D maybe TRBD2 (6 bases). Trimming removed 0 bases from V and 0 bases from J, with 8 bases in between. This CDR3 spans 15 amino acids. Germline values: CDR1 SGHNT, CDR2 YYREEE (reference sequence). DNA of the CDR3: TGTGCCAGCAGCTTGGACGGGGGAAGCACAGATACGCAGTATTTT. Translation gives CASSLDGGSTDTQYF.

The chain combines TRBV29-1 with TRBJ2-7; 7 nucleotides agree with TRBD2. CDR1 is SQVTM and CDR2 is ANQGSEA in the germline V gene. The J segment lost 4 bases and the V segment lost 4 bases, leaving 7 bases of the junction unmatched. There are 13 residues in the CDR3. The CDR3 sequence: CSVGPSGPYEQYF. The CDR3 nucleotides read TGCAGCGTTGGGCCTAGCGGACCTTACGAGCAGTACTTC.

This clonotype was seen a single time. The V call is TRBV14, the J call TRBJ2-5; D might be TRBD1 or TRBD2, each matching 5 bases. The ends were cut back, 4 bases at V and 5 bases at J, with 26 bases in the middle. The CDR3 consists of 18 residues. Germline V lookup: CDR1 SGHDN, CDR2 FVKESK. CDR3 sequence (DNA): TGTGCCAGCAGCCCTCGACGGCCTGGGACGGGGAGAGTGGAGACCCAGTACTTC. Its translation: CASSPRRPGTGRVETQYF.

The V call is TRBV3-1, the J call TRBJ1-5, with 8 bases aligning to TRBD1. Germline V gene data show CDR1 as LGHDT and CDR2 as YNNKEL (reference sequence). CDR3 length: 14 amino acids. Losses at the gene ends were 4 bases for V and 5 bases for J; bases not matched to a gene: 4. The CDR3 loop reads CASSRGTGHQPQHF. The CDR3 DNA follows: TGTGCCAGCAGCCGAGGGACAGGCCATCAGCCCCAGCATTTT. Looking up the rest from reference TRBV3-1 and TRBJ1-5 gives the full variable domain: DTAVSQTPKYLVTQMGNDKSIKCEQNLGHDTMYWYKQDSKKFLKIMFSYNNKELIINETVPNRFSPKSPDKAHLNLHINSLELGDSAVYFCASSRGTGHQPQHFGDGTRLSIL.

This chain links TRBV2 with TRBJ1-2, with D possibly matching TRBD1 (6 bases). With 3 bases removed from V and 7 bases from J, the gap between germline ends came to 15 bases. The CDR3 contains 14 residues. Looked up from germline, CDR1 is SNHLY and CDR2 is FYNNEI. This CDR3 reads CASSDKTGLTGYTF. In DNA, the CDR3 is TGTGCCAGCAGTGACAAGACAGGTTTGACTGGCTACACCTTC.

This rearrangement joins TRBV12-3 or TRBV12-4 to TRBJ2-6; D unresolved. The CDR3 length is 14 residues. V lost 4 bases to trimming and J lost 0 bases, with 4 bases between them. CDR3 loop: CASSSASGANVLTF. The DNA for the CDR3 is TGTGCCAGCAGTTCGGCCTCTGGGGCCAACGTCCTGACTTTC.

J is TRBJ1-1 and V is TRBV19, with 7 bases aligning to TRBD1. Germline trimming cut 6 bases from V and 3 bases from J; bases unmatched to any gene: 1. CDR1 is LNHDA, CDR2 SQIVND, per germline (reference sequence). The CDR3 is made up of 12 amino acids. The CDR3 is CASRGTDTEAFF. For the CDR3, the DNA is TGTGCCAGTAGGGGGACAGACACTGAAGCTTTCTTT.

This sequence joins TRBV9 and TRBJ2-1; D is perhaps TRBD1 (6 bases). Germline V gene data show CDR1 as SGDLS and CDR2 as YYNGEE. The CDR3 totals 14 residues. V gave up 3 bases and J gave up 4 bases, with 11 bases separating them. The CDR3 here is CASSAKGTYNEQFF. DNA of the CDR3: TGTGCCAGCAGCGCGAAGGGGACATACAATGAGCAGTTCTTC.

The chain has TRBV20-1 and TRBJ2-1; 8 bases fit TRBD2. Germline V gene data show CDR1 as DFQATT and CDR2 as SNEGSKA (reference sequence). V lost 6 bases, J lost 7 bases, and 11 bases stayed unmatched. This CDR3 has 14 residues. The CDR3 coding sequence is TGCAGTGCGGTAATAGCGGGGTCGAGGAATGAGCAGTTCTTC. Translation gives CSAVIAGSRNEQFF.

CDR3 DNA: TGTGCCAGCAGTTACTCTGCAGGGACGGATGGCTACACCTTC. Encoded protein: CASSYSAGTDGYTF. V usage is TRBV6-6 and J usage is TRBJ1-2, with D maybe TRBD1 (5 bases). Germline loops: CDR1 MNHNY, CDR2 SVGAGI (reference sequence). V lost 0 bases and J 6 bases, leaving 11 bases between the germline ends. This CDR3 has 14 residues.

This chain's CDR3 is CSAVGRSYEQYF. CDR3 DNA sequence: TGCAGTGCTGTAGGAAGGTCCTACGAGCAGTACTTC. The J gene is TRBJ2-7, the V gene TRBV20-1; D remains unclear. Trimming took 5 bases from V and 1 from J, leaving 9 bases between them. Germline loops: CDR1 DFQATT, CDR2 SNEGSKA (reference sequence). There are 12 residues in the CDR3.

As for this clonotype: One end of the junction fails to match germline, which may point to a read error. V usage is TRBV9 and J usage is TRBJ1-6; D uncertain. Looked up from germline, CDR1 is SGDLS and CDR2 is YYNGEE. There are 12 residues in the CDR3. CDR3: CASSVDLSLLHF. The CDR3 DNA reads TGTGCCAGCAGCGTAGATTTGTCACTCCTCCACTTT.

Regarding this clonotype: At one of its ends the junction is not consistent with the germline gene, which may arise from a read error. The rearrangement uses TRBV3-1 and TRBJ2-7; no reliable D call. The CDR3 has 13 amino acids. Per the germline V gene, CDR1 is LGHDT and CDR2 is YNNKEL (reference sequence). For the CDR3, the DNA is TGTGCCAGCAGCCAAGTGGGGTTTTCCTCCTTGGACTTC. Its protein product is CASSQVGFSSLDF.

The chain joins TRBV20-1 to TRBJ2-7; tentative D call: TRBD2 (5 bases). This CDR3 has 12 amino acids. Germline CDR1 reads DFQATT; CDR2 reads SNEGSKA (reference sequence). The V end lost 6 bases, the J end lost 2 bases, and 11 bases lay between the germline ends. The DNA of the CDR3 is TGCAGTGCCAAGGACGGGACCTACGAGCAGTACTTC. Protein product: CSAKDGTYEQYF.

J is TRBJ1-5 and V is TRBV29-1; 8 nucleotides match TRBD1. The CDR3 runs to 15 residues. From germline, CDR1 is SQVTM and CDR2 ANQGSEA. The V and J ends lost 1 base and 1 base, in that order; junction bases with no gene match: 3. The DNA of the CDR3 is TGCAGCGTTGAAGTGACAGGGGAAAGCAATCAGCCCCAGCATTTT. Translated: CSVEVTGESNQPQHF. Combining the CDR3 with reference TRBV29-1 and TRBJ1-5 gives the whole variable domain SAVISQKPSRDICQRGTSLTIQCQVDSQVTMMFWYRQQPGQSLTLIATANQGSEATYESGFVIDKFPISRPNLTFSTLTVSNMSPEDSSIYLCSVEVTGESNQPQHFGDGTRLSIL.

The CDR3 bases are TGCAGTGCTAGACGGCCCTTGGGGGACCCCTCGGTATCCCAGTACTTC. Protein: CSARRPLGDPSVSQYF. The chain is built from TRBV20-1 and TRBJ2-5; the D gene could be TRBD1 or TRBD2 (5 bases each). Trimming left V 2 bases short and J 9 bases short, with 25 bases between. Germline V gene data show CDR1 as DFQATT and CDR2 as SNEGSKA (reference sequence). CDR3 length: 16 amino acids.

The CDR3 region is CSASIGETQYF. In DNA, the CDR3 is TGCAGTGCCAGCATAGGGGAGACCCAGTACTTC. The chain employs TRBV20-1 and TRBJ2-5; D call uncertain. CDR1 is DFQATT and CDR2 is SNEGSKA in the germline V gene (reference sequence). Trimming pared 6 bases from V and 5 bases from J, leaving 10 bases between. This CDR3 has 11 amino acids.

The chain carries TRBV27 and TRBJ2-4, with D possibly being TRBD1 or TRBD2 (6 bases each). V lost 3 bases and J lost 8, with 14 bases in between. This CDR3 has 14 amino acids. From germline, CDR1 is MNHEY and CDR2 SMNVEV (reference sequence). CDR3 nucleotides: TGTGCCAGCAGTTTGGTCGGGGGCCCGTACATTCAGTACTTC. Protein: CASSLVGGPYIQYF.

In DNA, the CDR3 is TGTGCCAGCAGTTTTAAGCGGGGGGGCCTCAAAGATACGCAGTATTTT. This codes for CASSFKRGGLKDTQYF. The chain is built from TRBV12-3 or TRBV12-4 and TRBJ2-3; 10 bases fit TRBD2. The CDR3 covers 16 residues. Unmatched junction bases numbered 8, after V lost 3 bases and J lost 5 bases.

The CDR3 loop reads CASSKGQGAEAFF. The CDR3 bases are TGTGCCAGCAGTAAAGGGCAGGGCGCTGAAGCTTTCTTT. The V and J genes are TRBV12-3 or TRBV12-4 and TRBJ1-1, with D possibly matching TRBD1 (5 bases). Trimming took 5 bases from V and 6 from J, leaving 13 bases between them. The CDR3 loop spans 13 amino acids.